These T cell receptor beta chains were read from a single sample in a study of control samples from healthy donors and cancer patients. Generated by immunoSEQ multiplex PCR, the TCRdb table keeps only in-frame clones and is missing some. This sample has about 140,000 clones, with around nine tenths found just once. Sample: blood. These receptors were taken from a man between 18 and 35 years old in good health. The CDR3 runs from the conserved cysteine through the conserved F or W. D genes are given only for firm matches. Clone sizes are given selectively: once, few, many, or a class where the clone is expanded.

V gene: TRBV7-2; clone size: -; J gene: TRBJ2-7; D gene: TRBD2; CDR3 protein: CASSSSGGVYEQYF; CDR3 DNA: TGTGCCAGCAGCTCCAGCGGGGGGGTCTACGAGCAGTACTTC
V gene: TRBV7-3; clone size: -; J gene: TRBJ2-6; D gene: -; CDR3 protein: CASTSGGSGANVLTF; CDR3 DNA: TGTGCCAGCACCTCAGGCGGATCAGGGGCCAACGTCCTGACTTTC
V gene: TRBV6-2/TRBV6-3; clone size: -; J gene: TRBJ2-2; D gene: -; CDR3 protein: CASSYIPNTGELFF; CDR3 DNA: TGTGCCAGCAGTTATATTCCGAACACCGGGGAGCTGTTTTTT
V gene: TRBV2; clone size: -; J gene: TRBJ1-5; D gene: TRBD1; CDR3 protein: CASSTLDRDQPQHF; CDR3 DNA: TGTGCCAGCAGTACCTTGGACAGGGATCAGCCCCAGCATTTT
V gene: TRBV4-2; clone size: -; J gene: TRBJ2-1; D gene: -; CDR3 protein: CASSQDAISNEQFF; CDR3 DNA: TGTGCCAGCAGCCAAGACGCCATCTCAAATGAGCAGTTCTTC
V gene: TRBV7-9; clone size: once; J gene: TRBJ1-2; D gene: -; CDR3 protein: CASSPSTESIFYGYTF; CDR3 DNA: TGTGCCAGCAGCCCCTCGACAGAGTCCATATTCTATGGCTACACCTTC
V gene: TRBV3-1/TRBV3-2; clone size: once; J gene: TRBJ2-7; D gene: -; CDR3 protein: CASSQVWAGIYEQYF; CDR3 DNA: TGTGCCAGCAGCCAAGTCTGGGCAGGGATCTACGAGCAGTACTTC
V gene: TRBV24-1; clone size: -; J gene: TRBJ2-1; D gene: -; CDR3 protein: CATSETGFNEQFF; CDR3 DNA: TGTGCCACCAGTGAGACGGGGTTCAATGAGCAGTTCTTC
V gene: TRBV28; clone size: -; J gene: TRBJ2-1; D gene: TRBD2; CDR3 protein: CASSALAGALNEQFF; CDR3 DNA: TGTGCCAGCAGTGCGCTAGCGGGGGCCCTTAATGAGCAGTTCTTC
V gene: TRBV7-2; clone size: -; J gene: TRBJ2-1; D gene: -; CDR3 protein: CASSLDVTGPVNEQFF; CDR3 DNA: TGTGCCAGCAGCTTAGACGTAACGGGGCCGGTGAATGAGCAGTTCTTC
V gene: TRBV4-3; clone size: -; J gene: TRBJ2-4; D gene: TRBD1; CDR3 protein: CASSQGTGGNIQYF; CDR3 DNA: TGCGCCAGCAGCCAAGGAACAGGGGGCAACATTCAGTACTTC
V gene: TRBV6-2/TRBV6-3; clone size: -; J gene: TRBJ2-1; D gene: TRBD1; CDR3 protein: CASSYPPTGAKQFF; CDR3 DNA: TGTGCCAGCAGTTACCCCCCGACAGGGGCTAAGCAGTTCTTC
V gene: TRBV6-6; clone size: -; J gene: TRBJ2-5; D gene: TRBD1; CDR3 protein: CASSYTIRGQGETQYF; CDR3 DNA: TGTGCCAGCAGTTACACTATCAGGGGGCAGGGGGAGACCCAGTACTTC
V gene: TRBV4-1; clone size: once; J gene: TRBJ1-5; D gene: TRBD1; CDR3 protein: CASSLTGDYQPQHF; CDR3 DNA: TGCGCCAGCAGTCTTACAGGGGATTATCAGCCCCAGCATTTT
V gene: TRBV5-6; clone size: -; J gene: TRBJ1-2; D gene: -; CDR3 protein: CASSYVGAANYGYTF; CDR3 DNA: TGTGCCAGCAGCTACGTGGGGGCGGCCAACTATGGCTACACCTTC
V gene: TRBV21-1; clone size: -; J gene: TRBJ2-3; D gene: -; CDR3 protein: CASSKGQDGSTDTQYF; CDR3 DNA: TGTGCCAGCAGCAAAGGACAGGACGGAAGCACAGATACGCAGTATTTT
V gene: TRBV7-2; clone size: once; J gene: TRBJ2-5; D gene: -; CDR3 protein: CASSRVQLQETQYF; CDR3 DNA: TGTGCCAGCAGCCGGGTACAGCTGCAAGAGACCCAGTACTTC